This TCR beta chain was retrieved from a study of cytomegalovirus exposure and HLA in healthy donors. Study results and limitations: In vitro confirmation showed three CMV-associated chains to be CMV antigen specific.

To note about this clone: Its cognate antigen is unknown. At one boundary the junction diverges from the germline segment, which might be a read error.

The CDR3 runs 13 residues. CDR1 is SSHAT and CDR2 is FNYEAQ in the germline V gene (reference sequence). Amplification used 60 Vbeta primers and 13 Jbeta primers. Some clones are missing from TCRdb's copy, which holds only in-frame ones; the method was immunoSEQ multiplex PCR. The sample lists about 89,000 clones; about a tenth were seen once. Material: PBMCs. The clonotype was recovered from a man between 50 and 59 years old in good health and CMV-seropositive. This rearrangement joins TRBV7-7 to TRBJ2-5; perhaps TRBD1 as D (5 bases). CDR3 region: CASSLETQGTQYF. The CDR3 bases are TGTGCTAGCAGCTTAGAAACCCAGGGGACCCAGTACTTC.